These 5 T cell receptor beta chains were all obtained from the same sample, sequenced in a study of kidney transplant recipient with SARS-CoV-2 infection (dated by TCRdb to about 2021). The label giving this sample's time point can be read as: pre-pandemic baseline sample and day 111 after first positive SARS-CoV-2 test. Sequencing was carried out with an Illumina MiSeq. TCRdb applied fastp at Q25 and MiXCR to the public reads, then kept only in-frame beta chains. When rows share a CDR3 protein, they turn into one entry using the most common DNA and genes. For this sample there are 200,000 to 250,000 distinct CDR3 sequences; under 35% appear just once. The ten largest clones take up less than 8.5% of the sample. The sequencing here drew on a blood sample, taken at baseline and on day 111 from a kidney transplant recipient. Receptor source: a young adult male patient who had COVID-19 and was a kidney transplant recipient. After transplantation, some T cells may belong to the graft donor instead of the recipient.

At least ten counts were recorded for this clonotype. The V and J genes are TRBV7-9 and TRBJ1-4, with a possible D match to TRBD1 (6 bases). Trimming took off 5 bases at V and 4 bases at J, with 11 bases between the two ends. Per germline, CDR1 SEHNR and CDR2 FQNEAQ (reference sequence). This CDR3 spans 14 amino acids. Here the CDR3 reads CASSLTGYNEKLFF. In DNA, the CDR3 is TGTGCCAGCAGCCTGACAGGTTATAATGAAAAACTGTTTTTT.

This clonotype was picked up a small number of times. The chain uses TRBV7-9 and TRBJ2-1; TRBD2 matches 8 bases. This CDR3 spans 15 amino acids. With V trimmed by 5 bases and J by 7 bases, 10 bases remained unmatched. The V gene's germline CDR1 is SEHNR and CDR2 FQNEAQ (reference sequence). This CDR3 is CASSPVGRAGNEQFF. Here the CDR3 DNA reads TGTGCCAGCAGCCCCGTCGGGAGGGCCGGTAATGAGCAGTTCTTC.

This clonotype showed up many times. The CDR3 here is CASSLNRGPSDTQYF. In DNA form, the CDR3 reads TGTGCCAGCAGCTTAAACAGGGGGCCGTCAGATACGCAGTATTTT. J is TRBJ2-3 and V is TRBV7-2; 9 bases align to TRBD1. There are 15 residues in the CDR3. The germline CDR1 and CDR2 sequences are SGHTA and FQGNSA. V gave up 2 bases and J gave up 4 bases; unmatched junction bases: 4.

Points on this clonotype: At one boundary the junction diverges from the germline segment, which might be a read error. This chain uses TRBV9 with TRBJ2-4; 8 bases map to TRBD1. Germline CDR1 SGDLS, CDR2 YYNGEE. This CDR3 comprises 15 residues. CDR3: CASSVGQGVSYVQYF. The CDR3 DNA sequence: TGCGCCAGCAGCGTAGGACAGGGCGTTTCCTACGTGCAGTACTTC.

About this clonotype itself: With a much larger clone just one base away, this may be a read error. The chain has TRBV20-1 and TRBJ2-7; D uncertain. In germline, CDR1 is DFQATT, CDR2 SNEGSKA (reference sequence). The CDR3 runs 14 residues. Trimming shortened V by 0 bases and J by 3 bases, and 12 bases separated the two germline ends. CDR3 in DNA: TGCAGTGCTAGAGATTTAGCAGAGAACTACGAGCAGTACTTC. Amino acid sequence: CSARDLAENYEQYF.